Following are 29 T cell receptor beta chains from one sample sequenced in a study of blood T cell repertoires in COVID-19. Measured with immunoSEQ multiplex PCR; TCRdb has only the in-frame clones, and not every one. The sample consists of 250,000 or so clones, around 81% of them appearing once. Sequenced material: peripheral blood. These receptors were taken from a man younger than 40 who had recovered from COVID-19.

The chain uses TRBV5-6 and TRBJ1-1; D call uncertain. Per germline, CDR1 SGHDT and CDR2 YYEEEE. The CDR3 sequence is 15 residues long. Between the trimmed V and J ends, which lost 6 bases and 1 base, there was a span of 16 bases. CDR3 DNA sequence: TGTGCCAGCACCATTGGTGTTGGGCGGAACACTGAAGCTTTCTTT. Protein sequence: CASTIGVGRNTEAFF.

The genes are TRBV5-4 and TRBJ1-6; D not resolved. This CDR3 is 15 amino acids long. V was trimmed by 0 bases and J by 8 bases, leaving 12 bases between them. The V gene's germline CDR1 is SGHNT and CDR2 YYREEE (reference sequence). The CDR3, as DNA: TGTGCCAGCAGCTTGGGGACCCGGGGAGATTCACCCCTCCACTTT. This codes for CASSLGTRGDSPLHF.

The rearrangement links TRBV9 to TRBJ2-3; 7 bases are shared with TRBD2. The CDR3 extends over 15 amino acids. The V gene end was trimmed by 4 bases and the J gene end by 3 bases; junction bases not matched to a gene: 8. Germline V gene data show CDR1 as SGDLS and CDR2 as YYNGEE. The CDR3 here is CASSKRGDGTDTQYF. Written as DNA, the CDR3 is TGTGCCAGCAGCAAACGGGGGGACGGAACAGATACGCAGTATTTT.

The CDR3 here is CASSLDWTGVNREQFF. DNA of the CDR3: TGTGCCAGCAGCTTGGACTGGACAGGGGTGAATCGTGAGCAGTTCTTC. V and J are TRBV5-5 and TRBJ2-1; 9 bases are shared with TRBD1. The CDR3 contains 16 residues. Germline V lookup: CDR1 SGHKS, CDR2 YYEKEE (reference sequence). The trim removed 0 bases at V and 9 bases at J, leaving 10 bases unmatched.

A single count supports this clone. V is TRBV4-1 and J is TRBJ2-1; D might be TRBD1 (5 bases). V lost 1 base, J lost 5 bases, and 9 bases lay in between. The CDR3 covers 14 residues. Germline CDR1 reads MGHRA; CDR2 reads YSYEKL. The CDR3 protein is CASSQAAGNNEQFF. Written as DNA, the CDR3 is TGCGCCAGCAGCCAAGCGGCAGGGAACAATGAGCAGTTCTTC.

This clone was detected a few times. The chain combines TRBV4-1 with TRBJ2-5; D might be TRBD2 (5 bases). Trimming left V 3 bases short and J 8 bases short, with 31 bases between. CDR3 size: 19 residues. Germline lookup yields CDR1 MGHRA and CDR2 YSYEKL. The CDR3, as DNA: TGCGCCAGCAGCCAGTCACCCAATTCGGGGTCCTCCTTCGATGGAACCCAGTACTTC. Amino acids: CASSQSPNSGSSFDGTQYF.

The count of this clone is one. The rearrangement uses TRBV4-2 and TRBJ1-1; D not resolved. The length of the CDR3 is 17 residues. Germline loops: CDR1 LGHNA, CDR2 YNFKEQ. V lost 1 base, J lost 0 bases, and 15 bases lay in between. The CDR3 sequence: CASSQVVARIVNTEAFF. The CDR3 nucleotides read TGTGCCAGCAGCCAAGTAGTCGCCCGCATTGTGAACACTGAAGCTTTCTTT.

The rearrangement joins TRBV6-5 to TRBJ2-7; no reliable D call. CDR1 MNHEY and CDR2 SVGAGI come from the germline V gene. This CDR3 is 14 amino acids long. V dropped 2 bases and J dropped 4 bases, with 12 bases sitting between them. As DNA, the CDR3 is TGTGCCAGCAGTTACACCCCCGGTGGTTACGAGCAGTACTTC. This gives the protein CASSYTPGGYEQYF.

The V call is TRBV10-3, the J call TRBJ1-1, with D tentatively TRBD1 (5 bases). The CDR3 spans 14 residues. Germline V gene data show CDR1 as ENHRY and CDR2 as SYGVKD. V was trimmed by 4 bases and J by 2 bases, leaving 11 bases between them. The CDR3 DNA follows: TGTGCCATCAGTGGAAGTCAGGGTAACACTGAAGCTTTCTTT. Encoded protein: CAISGSQGNTEAFF.

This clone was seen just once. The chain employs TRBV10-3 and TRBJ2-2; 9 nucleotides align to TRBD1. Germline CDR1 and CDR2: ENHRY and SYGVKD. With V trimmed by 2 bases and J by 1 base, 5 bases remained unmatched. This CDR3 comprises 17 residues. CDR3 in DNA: TGTGCCATCAGTGAGAAGAAGGGACAGGGGAACACCGGGGAGCTGTTTTTT. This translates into CAISEKKGQGNTGELFF.

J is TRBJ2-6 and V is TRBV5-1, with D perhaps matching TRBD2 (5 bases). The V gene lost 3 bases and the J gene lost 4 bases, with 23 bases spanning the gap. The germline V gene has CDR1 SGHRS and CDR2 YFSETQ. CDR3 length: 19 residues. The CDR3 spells CASSSFIGPRRSGANVLTF. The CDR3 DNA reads TGCGCCAGCAGCTCGTTTATAGGGCCAAGGAGGAGCGGGGCCAACGTCCTGACTTTC.

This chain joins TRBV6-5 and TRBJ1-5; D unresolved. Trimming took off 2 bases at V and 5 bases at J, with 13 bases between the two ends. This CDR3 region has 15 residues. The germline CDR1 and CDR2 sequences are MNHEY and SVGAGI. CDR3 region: CASSYRLDGYQPQHF. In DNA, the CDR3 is TGTGCCAGCAGTTACCGCCTTGACGGGTATCAGCCCCAGCATTTT.

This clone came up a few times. CDR3 loop: CASTTWGGLGEKLFF. The CDR3 DNA is TGTGCCAGCACCACCTGGGGGGGGCTGGGTGAAAAACTGTTTTTT. V gene TRBV6-5 combines with J gene TRBJ1-4; possible D gene TRBD1, 6 bases. The length of the CDR3 is 15 residues. With 7 bases removed from V and 7 bases from J, the gap between germline ends came to 19 bases. Germline loops: CDR1 MNHEY, CDR2 SVGAGI.

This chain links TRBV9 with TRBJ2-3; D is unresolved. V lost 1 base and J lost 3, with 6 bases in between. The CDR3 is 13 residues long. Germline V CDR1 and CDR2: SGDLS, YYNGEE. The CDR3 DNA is TGTGCCAGCAGCGTATCCGTGACAGATACGCAGTATTTT. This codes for CASSVSVTDTQYF.

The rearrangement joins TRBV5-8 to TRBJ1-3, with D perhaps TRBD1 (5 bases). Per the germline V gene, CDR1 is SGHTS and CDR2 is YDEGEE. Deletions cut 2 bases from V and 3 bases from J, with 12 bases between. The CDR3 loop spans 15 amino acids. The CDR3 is CASSLRGMSGNTIYF. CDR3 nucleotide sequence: TGTGCCAGCAGCTTACGGGGGATGAGTGGAAACACCATATATTTT. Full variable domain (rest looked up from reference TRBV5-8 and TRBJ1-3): EAGVTQSPTHLIKTRGQQATLRCSPISGHTSVYWYQQALGLGLQFLLWYDEGEERNRGNFPPRFSGRQFPNYSSELNVNALELEDSALYLCASSLRGMSGNTIYFGEGSWLTVV.

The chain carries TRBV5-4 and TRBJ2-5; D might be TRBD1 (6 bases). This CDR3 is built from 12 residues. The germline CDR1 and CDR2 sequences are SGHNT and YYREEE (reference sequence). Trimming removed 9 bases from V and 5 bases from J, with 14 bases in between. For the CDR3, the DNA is TGTGCCACCAAACAGGGTGAGGAGACCCAGTACTTC. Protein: CATKQGEETQYF.

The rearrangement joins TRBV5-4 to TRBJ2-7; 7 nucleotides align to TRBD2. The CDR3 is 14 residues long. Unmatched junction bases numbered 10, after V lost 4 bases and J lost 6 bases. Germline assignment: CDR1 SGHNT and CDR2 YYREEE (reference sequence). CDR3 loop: CASSPAGVSGEQYF. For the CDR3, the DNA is TGTGCCAGCAGCCCGGCGGGGGTATCAGGCGAGCAGTACTTC.

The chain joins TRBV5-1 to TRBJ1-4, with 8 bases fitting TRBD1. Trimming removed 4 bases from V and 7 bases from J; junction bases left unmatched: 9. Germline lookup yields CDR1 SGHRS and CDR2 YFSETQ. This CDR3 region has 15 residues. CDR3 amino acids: CASSVDRGLGEKLFF. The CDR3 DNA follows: TGCGCCAGCAGCGTCGACAGGGGTTTGGGTGAAAAACTGTTTTTT. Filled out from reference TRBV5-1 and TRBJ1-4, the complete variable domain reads KAGVTQTPRYLIKTRGQQVTLSCSPISGHRSVSWYQQTPGQGLQFLFEYFSETQRNKGNFPGRFSGRQFSNSRSEMNVSTLELGDSALYLCASSVDRGLGEKLFFGSGTQLSVL.

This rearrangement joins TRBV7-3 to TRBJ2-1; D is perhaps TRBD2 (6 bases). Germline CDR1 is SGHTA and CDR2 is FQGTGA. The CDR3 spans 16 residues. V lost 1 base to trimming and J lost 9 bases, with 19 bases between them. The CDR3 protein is CASSLRRAVLAPEQFF. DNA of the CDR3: TGTGCCAGCAGCTTAAGGAGGGCCGTCCTGGCCCCTGAGCAGTTCTTC. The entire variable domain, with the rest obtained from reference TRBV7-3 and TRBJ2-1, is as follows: GAGVSQTPSNKVTEKGKYVELRCDPISGHTALYWYRQSLGQGPEFLIYFQGTGAADDSGLPNDRFFAVRPEGSVSTLKIQRTERGDSAVYLCASSLRRAVLAPEQFFGPGTRLTVL.

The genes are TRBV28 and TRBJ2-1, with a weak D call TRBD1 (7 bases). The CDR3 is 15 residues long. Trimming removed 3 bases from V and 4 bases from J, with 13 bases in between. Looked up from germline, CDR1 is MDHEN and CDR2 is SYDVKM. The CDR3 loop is CASSFYQGGYNEQFF. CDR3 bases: TGTGCCAGCAGTTTTTACCAGGGGGGATACAATGAGCAGTTCTTC. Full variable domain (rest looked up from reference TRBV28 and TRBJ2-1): DVKVTQSSRYLVKRTGEKVFLECVQDMDHENMFWYRQDPGLGLRLIYFSYDVKMKEKGDIPEGYSVSREKKERFSLILESASTNQTSMYLCASSFYQGGYNEQFFGPGTRLTVL.

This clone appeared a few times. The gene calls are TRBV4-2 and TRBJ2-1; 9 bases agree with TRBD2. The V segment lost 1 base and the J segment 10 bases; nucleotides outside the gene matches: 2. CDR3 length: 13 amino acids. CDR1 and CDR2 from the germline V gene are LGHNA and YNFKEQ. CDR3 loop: CASSQARGGEQFF. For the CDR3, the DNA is TGTGCCAGCAGCCAAGCGCGGGGGGGAGAGCAGTTCTTC.

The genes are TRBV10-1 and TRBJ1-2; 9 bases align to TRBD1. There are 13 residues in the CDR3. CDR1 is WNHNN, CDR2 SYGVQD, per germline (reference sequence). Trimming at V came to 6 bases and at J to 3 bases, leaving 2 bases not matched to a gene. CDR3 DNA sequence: TGCGCCAGCAGCGGGGACAGGGACTATGGCTACACCTTC. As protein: CASSGDRDYGYTF.

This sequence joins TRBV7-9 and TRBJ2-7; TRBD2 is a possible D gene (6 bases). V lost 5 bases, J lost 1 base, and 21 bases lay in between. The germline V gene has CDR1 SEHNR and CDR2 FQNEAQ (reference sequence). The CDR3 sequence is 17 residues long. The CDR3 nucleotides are TGTGCCAGCAGCCCCTCAACCTACGGGGAGGATTCCTACGAGCAGTACTTC. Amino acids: CASSPSTYGEDSYEQYF.

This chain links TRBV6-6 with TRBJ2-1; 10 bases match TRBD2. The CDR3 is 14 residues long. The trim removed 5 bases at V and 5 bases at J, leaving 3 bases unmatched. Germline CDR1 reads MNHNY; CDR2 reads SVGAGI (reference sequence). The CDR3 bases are TGTGCCAGCAGTCCCGGACTAGCGGACAATGAGCAGTTCTTC. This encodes CASSPGLADNEQFF.

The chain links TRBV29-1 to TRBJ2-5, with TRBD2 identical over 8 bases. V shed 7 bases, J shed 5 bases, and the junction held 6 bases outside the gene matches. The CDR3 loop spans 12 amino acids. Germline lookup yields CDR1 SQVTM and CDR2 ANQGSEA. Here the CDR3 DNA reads TGCAGCGGCGGACTAGCAAGGGAGACCCAGTACTTC. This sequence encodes CSGGLARETQYF.

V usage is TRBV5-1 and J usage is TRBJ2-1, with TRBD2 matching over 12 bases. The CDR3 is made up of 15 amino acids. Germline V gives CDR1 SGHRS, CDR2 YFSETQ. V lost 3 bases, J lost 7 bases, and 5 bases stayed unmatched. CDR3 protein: CASSSGLAGGNEQFF. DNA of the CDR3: TGCGCCAGCAGCTCGGGACTAGCGGGCGGTAATGAGCAGTTCTTC.

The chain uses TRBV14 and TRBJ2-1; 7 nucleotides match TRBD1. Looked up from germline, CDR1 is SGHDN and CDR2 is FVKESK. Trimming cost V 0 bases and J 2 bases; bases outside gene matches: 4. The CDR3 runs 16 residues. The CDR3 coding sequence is TGTGCCAGCAGCCAAGAGAGGGACAGAACCTACAATGAGCAGTTCTTC. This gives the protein CASSQERDRTYNEQFF.

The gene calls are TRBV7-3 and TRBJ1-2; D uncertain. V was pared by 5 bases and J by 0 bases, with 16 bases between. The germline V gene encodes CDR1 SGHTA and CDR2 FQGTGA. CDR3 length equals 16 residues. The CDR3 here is CASSRIEATSNYGYTF. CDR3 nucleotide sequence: TGTGCCAGCAGCCGTATCGAGGCTACCTCTAACTATGGCTACACCTTC.

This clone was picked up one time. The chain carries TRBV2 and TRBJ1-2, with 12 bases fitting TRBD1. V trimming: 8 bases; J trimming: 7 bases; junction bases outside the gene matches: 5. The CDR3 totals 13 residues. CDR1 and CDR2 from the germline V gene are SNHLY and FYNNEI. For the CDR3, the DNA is TGTGCCAGCCGGGACAGGGGGCGCGGTGGCTACACCTTC. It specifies CASRDRGRGGYTF.